These 8 T cell receptor beta chains came from one sample sequenced in a study of blood T cell repertoires in COVID-19. Measured with immunoSEQ multiplex PCR; TCRdb has only the in-frame clones, and not every one. The sample carries approximately 89,000 clones, around 85% recorded once. The source material was peripheral blood. The receptors were gathered from a woman between 65 and 79 years old with active or convalescent COVID-19.

This clone was recorded only once. This chain links TRBV7-8 with TRBJ2-5; 9 bases line up with TRBD2. CDR1 is SGHVS and CDR2 is FQNEAQ in the germline V gene. This CDR3 is 15 amino acids long. V trimming: 1 base; J trimming: 4 bases; junction bases outside the gene matches: 4. DNA of the CDR3: TGTGCCAGCAGCTTAGGGCGAGCGGGGGGAGAGACCCAGTACTTC. Residues: CASSLGRAGGETQYF.

The chain employs TRBV19 and TRBJ1-4; 7 bases are shared with TRBD1. CDR3 size: 14 residues. Germline CDR1 is LNHDA and CDR2 is SQIVND (reference sequence). Unmatched junction bases numbered 8, after V lost 7 bases and J lost 6 bases. CDR3 region: CASTPGQTHEKLFF. CDR3 sequence (DNA): TGTGCCAGTACCCCGGGACAGACCCATGAAAAACTGTTTTTT. The whole variable domain, remainder taken from reference TRBV19 and TRBJ1-4, is DGGITQSPKYLFRKEGQNVTLSCEQNLNHDAMYWYRQDPGQGLRLIYYSQIVNDFQKGDIAEGYSVSREKKESFPLTVTSAQKNPTAFYLCASTPGQTHEKLFFGSGTQLSVL.

The V gene is TRBV7-9, the J gene TRBJ1-2, with D unclear. Germline loops: CDR1 SEHNR, CDR2 FQNEAQ (reference sequence). V was trimmed by 1 base and J by 7 bases, leaving 19 bases between them. The CDR3 has 16 amino acids. Here the CDR3 reads CASSLGGGGASTGYTF. The CDR3 DNA reads as TGTGCCAGCAGCTTAGGTGGTGGCGGTGCCTCCACTGGCTACACCTTC.

This clone was picked up one time. The V and J genes are TRBV6-5 and TRBJ2-7; no reliable D call. Looked up from germline, CDR1 is MNHEY and CDR2 is SVGAGI. The CDR3 runs 16 residues. V dropped 0 bases and J dropped 3 bases, with 15 bases sitting between them. CDR3 sequence: CASSYSYSPTHYEQYF. CDR3 DNA sequence: TGTGCCAGCAGTTACTCGTACTCGCCGACACACTACGAGCAGTACTTC.

The genes are TRBV18 and TRBJ1-2; D might be TRBD1 (6 bases). This CDR3 has 15 amino acids. V shed 0 bases and J shed 8 bases, with 16 bases lying between them. Germline CDR1 KGHSH, CDR2 LQKENI. CDR3 nucleotides: TGTGCCAGCTCACCACCGAACAGGGAGTTGCAGGGCTACACCTTC. Encoded protein: CASSPPNRELQGYTF.

The V call is TRBV19, the J call TRBJ1-3, with 8 bases fitting TRBD1. This CDR3 has 14 amino acids. Germline-derived CDR1 and CDR2 are LNHDA and SQIVND (reference sequence). V gave up 8 bases and J gave up 4 bases; unmatched junction bases: 7. CDR3 region: CASGAGGLGNTIYF. As DNA, the CDR3 is TGTGCCAGTGGTGCAGGGGGCTTAGGAAACACCATATATTTT.

V gene TRBV9 combines with J gene TRBJ2-2; 7 bases are shared with TRBD2. Trimming removed 3 bases from V and 6 bases from J; junction bases left unmatched: 8. The CDR3 sequence is 15 residues long. CDR1 is SGDLS and CDR2 is YYNGEE in the germline V gene. The CDR3 nucleotides read TGTGCCAGCAGCGATACCGGGGGGATGGCCGGGGAGCTGTTTTTT. Translated, it gives CASSDTGGMAGELFF.

The V gene is TRBV24-1, the J gene TRBJ2-5; weak D call: TRBD1 (5 bases). The CDR3 sequence is 13 residues long. V was trimmed by 5 bases and J by 5 bases, leaving 11 bases between them. Germline V gives CDR1 KGHDR, CDR2 SFDVKD. The DNA of the CDR3 is TGTGCCACCAGTGGGGGCGGTGGGGAGACCCAGTACTTC. Protein product: CATSGGGGETQYF.